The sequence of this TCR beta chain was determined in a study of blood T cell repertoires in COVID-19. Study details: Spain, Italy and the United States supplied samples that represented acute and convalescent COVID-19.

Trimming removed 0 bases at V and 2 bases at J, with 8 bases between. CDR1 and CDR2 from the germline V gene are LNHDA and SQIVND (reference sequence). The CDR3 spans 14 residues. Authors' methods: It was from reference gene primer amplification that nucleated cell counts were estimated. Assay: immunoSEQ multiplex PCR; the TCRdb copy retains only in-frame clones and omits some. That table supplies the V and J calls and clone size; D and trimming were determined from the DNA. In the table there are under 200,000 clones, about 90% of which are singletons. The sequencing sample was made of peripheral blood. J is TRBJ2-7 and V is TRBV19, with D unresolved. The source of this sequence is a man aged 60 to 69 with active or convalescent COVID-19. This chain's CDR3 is CASSIDQATYEQYF. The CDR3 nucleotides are TGTGCCAGTAGTATAGACCAGGCCACCTACGAGCAGTACTTC.